This T cell receptor beta chain was sequenced for a study of CXCR3-negative and CXCR3-positive naive CD8 T cells. Findings and limits, study-wide: TRBV-TRBJ usage was alike in naive CXCR3-negative and CXCR3-positive cells but differed in memory cells. In cryopreserved cells, CXCR3 expression partially decreased, and fresh PBMCs were used in most assays. Whereas both naive subsets had comparably high diversity, memory CD8+ cells had much lower diversity.

On this clonotype itself: Its target is unknown.

Naive CD8+ T cells showed a CD45RO-CCR7+CD27+CD95- phenotype. The study made its TRB cDNA libraries by 5' RACE, adding UMI labels. No DNA is given; TCRdb re-called the 5' RACE reads and lists each CDR3 protein once. The sample totals tens of thousands of distinct CDR3 sequences; its top ten clones hold about 4.5%. The receptor was derived from a human donor in good health. Some clones in this sample may be carry-over from other donors' samples. What was sequenced was naive CXCR3- CD8+ T cells from blood. Subset meaning: CD45RO-CCR7+CD27+CD95- naive CD8+ T cells lacking CXCR3 (TNR3-).

The CDR3 sequence: CASSQAEMGEQYF. The rearrangement joins TRBV3-1 to TRBJ2-7. This CDR3 spans 13 amino acids. Germline loops: CDR1 LGHDT, CDR2 YNNKEL (reference sequence).